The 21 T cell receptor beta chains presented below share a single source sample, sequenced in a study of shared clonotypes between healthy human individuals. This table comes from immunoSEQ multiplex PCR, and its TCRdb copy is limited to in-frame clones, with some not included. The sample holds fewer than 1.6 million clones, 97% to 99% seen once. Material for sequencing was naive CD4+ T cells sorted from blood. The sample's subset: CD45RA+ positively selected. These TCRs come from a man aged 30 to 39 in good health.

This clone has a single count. DNA for the CDR3: TGTGCCAGCAGCTTGGATGGCGAGGGGAACACTGAAGCTTTCTTT. Residues: CASSLDGEGNTEAFF. V and J are TRBV5-4 and TRBJ1-1; no definite D call. V was cut by 0 bases and J by 1 base, with 10 bases left in between. The CDR3 has 15 residues. Per germline, CDR1 SGHNT and CDR2 YYREEE (reference sequence). Together with reference TRBV5-4 and TRBJ1-1, the CDR3 gives the full variable domain: ETGVTQSPTHLIKTRGQQVTLRCSSQSGHNTVSWYQQALGQGPQFIFQYYREEENGRGNFPPRFSGLQFPNYSSELNVNALELDDSALYLCASSLDGEGNTEAFFGQGTRLTVV.

Written as DNA, the CDR3 is TGTGCCAGCTCAACTCCTAGCGCCTCCTCCTACAATGAGCAGTTCTTC. Translating it yields CASSTPSASSYNEQFF. The J gene is TRBJ2-1, the V gene TRBV18; possible D gene TRBD2, 6 bases. The CDR3 consists of 16 residues. Trimming cost V 5 bases and J 0 bases, with 14 bases left between them. The V gene's germline CDR1 is KGHSH and CDR2 LQKENI.

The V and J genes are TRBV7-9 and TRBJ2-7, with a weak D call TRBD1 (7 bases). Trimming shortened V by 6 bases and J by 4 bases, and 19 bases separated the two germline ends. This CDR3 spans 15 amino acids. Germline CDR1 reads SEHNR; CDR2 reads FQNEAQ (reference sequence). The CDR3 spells CASRTDREANYEQYF. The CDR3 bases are TGTGCCAGCAGAACTGACAGGGAGGCCAATTACGAGCAGTACTTC.

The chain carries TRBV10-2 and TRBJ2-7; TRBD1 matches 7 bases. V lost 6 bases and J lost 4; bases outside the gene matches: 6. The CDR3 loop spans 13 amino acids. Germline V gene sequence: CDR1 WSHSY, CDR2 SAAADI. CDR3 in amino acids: CASRSDRVYEQYF. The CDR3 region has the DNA TGCGCCAGCAGATCTGACAGGGTTTACGAGCAGTACTTC.

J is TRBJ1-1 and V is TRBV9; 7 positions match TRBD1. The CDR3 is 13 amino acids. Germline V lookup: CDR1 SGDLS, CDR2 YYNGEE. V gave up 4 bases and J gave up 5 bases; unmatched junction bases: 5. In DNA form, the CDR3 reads TGTGCCAGCAGCCCGGGACAGATAACTGAAGCTTTCTTT. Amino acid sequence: CASSPGQITEAFF.

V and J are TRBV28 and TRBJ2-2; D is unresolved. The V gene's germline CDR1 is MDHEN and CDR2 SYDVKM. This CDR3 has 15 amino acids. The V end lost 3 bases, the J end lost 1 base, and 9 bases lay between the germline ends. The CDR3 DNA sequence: TGTGCCAGCAGTTTCGAACAGCTGAACACCGGGGAGCTGTTTTTT. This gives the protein CASSFEQLNTGELFF.

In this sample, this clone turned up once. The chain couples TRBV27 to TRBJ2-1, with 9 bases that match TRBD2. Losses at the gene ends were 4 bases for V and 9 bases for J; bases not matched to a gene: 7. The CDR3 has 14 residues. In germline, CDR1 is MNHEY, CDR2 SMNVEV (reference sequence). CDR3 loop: CASSWREGLSEQFF. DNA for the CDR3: TGTGCCAGCAGTTGGCGGGAGGGCCTTAGTGAGCAGTTCTTC.

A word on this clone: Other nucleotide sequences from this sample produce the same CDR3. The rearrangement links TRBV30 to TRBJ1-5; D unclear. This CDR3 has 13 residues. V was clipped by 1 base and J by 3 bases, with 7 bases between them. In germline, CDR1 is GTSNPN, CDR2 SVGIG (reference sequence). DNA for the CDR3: TGTGCCTGGAGTGGCGGACTCAATCAGCCCCAGCATTTT. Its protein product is CAWSGGLNQPQHF.

The CDR3 bases are TGTGCCAGCGGGGAGGGGTCTCCCTACGAGCAGTACTTC. Its protein is CASGEGSPYEQYF. This sequence joins TRBV28 and TRBJ2-7; 7 positions agree with TRBD2. CDR1 is MDHEN, CDR2 SYDVKM, per germline. V trimming: 8 bases; J trimming: 2 bases; junction bases outside the gene matches: 6. This CDR3 spans 13 amino acids.

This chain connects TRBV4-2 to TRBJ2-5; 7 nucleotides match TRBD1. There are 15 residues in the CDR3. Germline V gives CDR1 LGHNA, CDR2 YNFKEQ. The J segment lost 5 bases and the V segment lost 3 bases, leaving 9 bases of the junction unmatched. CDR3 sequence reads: CASSHAPGTAETQYF. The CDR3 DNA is TGTGCCAGCAGCCACGCACCTGGGACAGCCGAGACCCAGTACTTC.

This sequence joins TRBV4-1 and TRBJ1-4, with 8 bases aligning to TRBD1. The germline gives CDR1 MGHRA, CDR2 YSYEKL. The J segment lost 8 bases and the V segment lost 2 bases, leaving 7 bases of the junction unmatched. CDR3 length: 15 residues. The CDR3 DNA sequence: TGCGCCAGCAGCCAACGGACAGGGAGGAACGAAAAACTGTTTTTT. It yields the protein CASSQRTGRNEKLFF.

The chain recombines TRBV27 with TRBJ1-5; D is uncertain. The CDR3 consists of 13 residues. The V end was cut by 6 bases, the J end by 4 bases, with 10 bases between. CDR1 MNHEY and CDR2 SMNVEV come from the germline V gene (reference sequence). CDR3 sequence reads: CASRRLPNQPQHF. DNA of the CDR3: TGTGCCAGCAGGCGCCTACCTAATCAGCCCCAGCATTTT.

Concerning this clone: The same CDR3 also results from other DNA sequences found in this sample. Here the CDR3 DNA reads TGTGCCAGCAGGGGACTAGCTAAAAACATTCAGTACTTC. Protein product: CASRGLAKNIQYF. V and J are TRBV11-2 and TRBJ2-4, with 9 bases fitting TRBD2. The CDR3 loop spans 13 amino acids. Trimming cost V 6 bases and J 4 bases; bases outside gene matches: 1. Germline-derived CDR1 and CDR2 are SGHAT and FQNNGV.

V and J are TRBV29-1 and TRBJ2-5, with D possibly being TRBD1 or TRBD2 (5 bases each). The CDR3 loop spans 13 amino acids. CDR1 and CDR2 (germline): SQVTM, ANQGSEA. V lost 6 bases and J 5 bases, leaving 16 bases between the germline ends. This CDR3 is CSVGPRLRETQYF. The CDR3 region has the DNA TGCAGCGTGGGACCCAGGCTTCGGGAGACCCAGTACTTC.

CDR3: CARSLPTGTSWTGELFF. The CDR3 DNA is TGTGCCAGAAGCTTACCTACCGGGACTAGTTGGACCGGGGAGCTGTTTTTT. V gene TRBV5-3 combines with J gene TRBJ2-2, with 8 nucleotides matching TRBD2. TRBV5-3 is treated as an ORF (open reading frame) with a function not yet certain. Trimming took 2 bases from V and 5 from J; bases not matched to a gene: 11. The CDR3 length is 17 residues.

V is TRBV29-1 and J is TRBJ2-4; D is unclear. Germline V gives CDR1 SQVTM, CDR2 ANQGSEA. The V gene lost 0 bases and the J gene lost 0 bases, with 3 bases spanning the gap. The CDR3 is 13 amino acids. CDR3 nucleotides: TGCAGCGTTGAAGACGTAGCCAAAAACATTCAGTACTTC. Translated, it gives CSVEDVAKNIQYF.

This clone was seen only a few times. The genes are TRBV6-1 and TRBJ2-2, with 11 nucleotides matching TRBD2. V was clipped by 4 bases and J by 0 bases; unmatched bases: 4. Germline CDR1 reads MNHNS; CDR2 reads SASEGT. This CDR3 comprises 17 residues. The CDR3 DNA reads TGTGCCAGCAGTGGACTAGCGGGAATCCCGAACACCGGGGAGCTGTTTTTT. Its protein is CASSGLAGIPNTGELFF.

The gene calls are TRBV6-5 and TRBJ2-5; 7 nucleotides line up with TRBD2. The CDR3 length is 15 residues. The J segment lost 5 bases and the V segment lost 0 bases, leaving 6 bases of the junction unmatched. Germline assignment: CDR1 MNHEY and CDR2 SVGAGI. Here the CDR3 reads CASSYSSGILETQYF. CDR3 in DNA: TGTGCCAGCAGTTACTCAAGCGGGATCCTGGAGACCCAGTACTTC.

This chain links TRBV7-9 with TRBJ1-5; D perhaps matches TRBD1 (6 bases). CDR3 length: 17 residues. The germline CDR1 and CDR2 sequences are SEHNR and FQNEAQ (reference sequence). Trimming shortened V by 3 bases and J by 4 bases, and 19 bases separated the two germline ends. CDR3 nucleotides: TGTGCCAGCAGCTTTAGTGCCGGTGGACAGAAGAATCAGCCCCAGCATTTT. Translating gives CASSFSAGGQKNQPQHF.

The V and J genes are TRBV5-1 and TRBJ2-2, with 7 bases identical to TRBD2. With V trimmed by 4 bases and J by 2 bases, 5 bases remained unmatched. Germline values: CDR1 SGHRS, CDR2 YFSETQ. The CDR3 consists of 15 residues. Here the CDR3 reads CASSIRDYNTGELFF. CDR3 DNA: TGCGCCAGCAGCATCCGGGACTACAACACCGGGGAGCTGTTTTTT.

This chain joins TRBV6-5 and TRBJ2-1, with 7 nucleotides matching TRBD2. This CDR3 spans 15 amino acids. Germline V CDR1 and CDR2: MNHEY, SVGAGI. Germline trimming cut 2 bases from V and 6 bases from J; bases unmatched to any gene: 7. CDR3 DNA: TGTGCCAGCAGTTACGTGGACGGGAGGTCCAATGAGCAGTTCTTC. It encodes CASSYVDGRSNEQFF.